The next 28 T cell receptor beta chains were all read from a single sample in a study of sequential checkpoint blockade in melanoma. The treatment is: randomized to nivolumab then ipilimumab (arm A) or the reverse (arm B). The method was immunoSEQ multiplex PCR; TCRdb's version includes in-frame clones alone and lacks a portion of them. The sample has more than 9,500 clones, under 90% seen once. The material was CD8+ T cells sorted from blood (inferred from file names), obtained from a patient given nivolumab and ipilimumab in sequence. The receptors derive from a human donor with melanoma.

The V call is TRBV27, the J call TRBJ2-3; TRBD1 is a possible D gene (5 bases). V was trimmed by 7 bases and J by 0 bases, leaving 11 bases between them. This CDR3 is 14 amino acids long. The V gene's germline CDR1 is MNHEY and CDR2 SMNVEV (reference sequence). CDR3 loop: CASIDSSSTDTQYF. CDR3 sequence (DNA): TGTGCCAGCATCGACAGCTCTAGCACAGATACGCAGTATTTT.

For the CDR3, the DNA is TGTGCCACCAGCAGGACCCCGGCAGGAAACGAGCAGTACTTC. This sequence encodes CATSRTPAGNEQYF. This sequence joins TRBV15 and TRBJ2-7; D is ambiguous. The length of the CDR3 is 14 residues. Deletions cut 3 bases from V and 5 bases from J, with 14 bases between. Germline CDR1 is LNHNV and CDR2 is YYDKDF (reference sequence).

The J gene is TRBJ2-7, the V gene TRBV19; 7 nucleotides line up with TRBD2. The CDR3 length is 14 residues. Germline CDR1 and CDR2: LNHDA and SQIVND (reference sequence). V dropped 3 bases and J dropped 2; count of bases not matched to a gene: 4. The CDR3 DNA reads TGTGCCAGTAGTATGGGGACTAACGCCTACGAGCAGTACTTC. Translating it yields CASSMGTNAYEQYF. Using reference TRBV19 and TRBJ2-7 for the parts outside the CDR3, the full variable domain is DGGITQSPKYLFRKEGQNVTLSCEQNLNHDAMYWYRQDPGQGLRLIYYSQIVNDFQKGDIAEGYSVSREKKESFPLTVTSAQKNPTAFYLCASSMGTNAYEQYFGPGTRLTVT.

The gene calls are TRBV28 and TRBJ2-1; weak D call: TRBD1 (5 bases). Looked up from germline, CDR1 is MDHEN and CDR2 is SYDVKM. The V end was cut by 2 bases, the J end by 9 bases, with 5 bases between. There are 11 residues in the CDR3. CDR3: CASSLRGEQFF. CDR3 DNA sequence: TGTGCCAGCAGTTTAAGGGGTGAGCAGTTCTTC. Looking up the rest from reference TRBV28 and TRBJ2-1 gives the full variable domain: DVKVTQSSRYLVKRTGEKVFLECVQDMDHENMFWYRQDPGLGLRLIYFSYDVKMKEKGDIPEGYSVSREKKERFSLILESASTNQTSMYLCASSLRGEQFFGPGTRLTVL.

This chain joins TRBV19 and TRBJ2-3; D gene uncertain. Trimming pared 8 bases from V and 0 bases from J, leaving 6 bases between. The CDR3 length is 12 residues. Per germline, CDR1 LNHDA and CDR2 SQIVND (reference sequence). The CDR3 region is CASSISTDTQYF. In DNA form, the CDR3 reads TGTGCCAGTTCCATCAGCACAGATACGCAGTATTTT.

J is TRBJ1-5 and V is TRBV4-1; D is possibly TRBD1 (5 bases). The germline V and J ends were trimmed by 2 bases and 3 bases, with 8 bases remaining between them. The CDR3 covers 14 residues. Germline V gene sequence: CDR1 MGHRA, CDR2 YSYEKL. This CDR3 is CASSQNRNNQPQHF. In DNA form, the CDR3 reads TGCGCCAGCAGCCAAAACAGGAACAATCAGCCCCAGCATTTT.

The CDR3 DNA follows: TGTGCCAGCAGTGAAAGCCCCCTCTATGGCTACACCTTC. Its protein is CASSESPLYGYTF. The gene calls are TRBV6-1 and TRBJ1-2; D is unclear. CDR1 is MNHNS, CDR2 SASEGT, per germline. The CDR3 contains 13 residues. Trimming took 2 bases from V and 4 from J, leaving 8 bases between them.

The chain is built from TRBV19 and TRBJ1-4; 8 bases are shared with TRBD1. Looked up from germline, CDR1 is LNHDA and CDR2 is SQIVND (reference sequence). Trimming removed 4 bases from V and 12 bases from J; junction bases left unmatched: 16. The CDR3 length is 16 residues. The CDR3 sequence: CASSTPLDRARWELFF. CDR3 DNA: TGTGCCAGTAGTACCCCCTTGGACAGGGCAAGATGGGAACTGTTTTTT. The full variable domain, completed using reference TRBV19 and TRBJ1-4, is DGGITQSPKYLFRKEGQNVTLSCEQNLNHDAMYWYRQDPGQGLRLIYYSQIVNDFQKGDIAEGYSVSREKKESFPLTVTSAQKNPTAFYLCASSTPLDRARWELFFGSGTQLSVL.

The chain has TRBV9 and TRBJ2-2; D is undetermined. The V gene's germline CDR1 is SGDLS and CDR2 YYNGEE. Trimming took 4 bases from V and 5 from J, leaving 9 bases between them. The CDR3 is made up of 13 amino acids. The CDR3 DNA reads TGTGCCAGCAGCCAGGTAGAGACCGGGGAGCTGTTTTTT. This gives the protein CASSQVETGELFF.

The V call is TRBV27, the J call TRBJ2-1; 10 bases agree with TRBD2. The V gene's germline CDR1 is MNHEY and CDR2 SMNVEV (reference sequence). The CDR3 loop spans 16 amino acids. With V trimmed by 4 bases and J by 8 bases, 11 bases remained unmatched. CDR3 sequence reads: CASSWIAGGGKDEQFF. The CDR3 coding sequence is TGTGCCAGCAGTTGGATAGCGGGGGGTGGTAAGGATGAGCAGTTCTTC.

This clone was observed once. This chain's CDR3 is CASSPLAGSWFGNEQFF. CDR3 nucleotides: TGTGCCAGCAGCCCTTTAGCCGGGAGCTGGTTCGGCAATGAGCAGTTCTTC. This chain joins TRBV7-8 and TRBJ2-1, with D possibly matching TRBD2 (6 bases). The CDR3 extends over 17 amino acids. Germline V gene sequence: CDR1 SGHVS, CDR2 FQNEAQ. The ends were cut back, 5 bases at V and 6 bases at J, with 23 bases in the middle.

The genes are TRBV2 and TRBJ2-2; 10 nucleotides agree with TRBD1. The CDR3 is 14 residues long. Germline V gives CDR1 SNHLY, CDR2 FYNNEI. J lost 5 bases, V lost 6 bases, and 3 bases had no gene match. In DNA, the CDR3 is TGTGCCAGCAGGCGGACAGGGGGAACCGGGGAGCTGTTTTTT. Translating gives CASRRTGGTGELFF.

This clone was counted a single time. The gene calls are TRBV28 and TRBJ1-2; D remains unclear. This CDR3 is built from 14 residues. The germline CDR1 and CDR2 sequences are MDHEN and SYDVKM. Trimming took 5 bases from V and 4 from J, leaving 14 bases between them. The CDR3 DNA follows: TGTGCCAGCAGTCCTCGAGGGTCCCTCTATGGCTACACCTTC. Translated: CASSPRGSLYGYTF.

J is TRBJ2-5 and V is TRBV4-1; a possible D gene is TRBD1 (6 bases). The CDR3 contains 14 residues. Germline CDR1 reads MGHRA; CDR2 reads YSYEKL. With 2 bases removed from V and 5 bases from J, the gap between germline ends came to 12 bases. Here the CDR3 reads CASSQYGGGETQYF. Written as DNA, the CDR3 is TGCGCCAGCAGCCAATATGGGGGCGGGGAGACCCAGTACTTC.

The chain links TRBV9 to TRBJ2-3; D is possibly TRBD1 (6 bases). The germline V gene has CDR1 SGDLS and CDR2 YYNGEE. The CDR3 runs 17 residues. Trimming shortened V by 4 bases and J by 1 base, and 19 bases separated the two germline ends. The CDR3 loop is CASSTGQSALGTDTQYF. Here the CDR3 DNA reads TGTGCCAGCAGCACGGGACAATCCGCGTTGGGCACAGATACGCAGTATTTT.

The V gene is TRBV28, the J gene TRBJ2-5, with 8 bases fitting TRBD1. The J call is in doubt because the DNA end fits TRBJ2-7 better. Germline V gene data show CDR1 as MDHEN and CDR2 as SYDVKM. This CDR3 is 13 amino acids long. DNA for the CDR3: TGTGCCAGCGAATTACAGGGGGTGGGCGAGCAGTACTTC. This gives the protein CASELQGVGEQYF.

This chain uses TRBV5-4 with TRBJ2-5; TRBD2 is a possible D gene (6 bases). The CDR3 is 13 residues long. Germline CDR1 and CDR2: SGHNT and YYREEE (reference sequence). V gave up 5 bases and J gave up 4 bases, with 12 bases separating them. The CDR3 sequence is CASSFLGGETQYF. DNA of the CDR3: TGTGCCAGCAGTTTCCTCGGGGGAGAGACCCAGTACTTC. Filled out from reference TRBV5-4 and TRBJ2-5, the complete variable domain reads ETGVTQSPTHLIKTRGQQVTLRCSSQSGHNTVSWYQQALGQGPQFIFQYYREEENGRGNFPPRFSGLQFPNYSSELNVNALELDDSALYLCASSFLGGETQYFGPGTRLLVL.

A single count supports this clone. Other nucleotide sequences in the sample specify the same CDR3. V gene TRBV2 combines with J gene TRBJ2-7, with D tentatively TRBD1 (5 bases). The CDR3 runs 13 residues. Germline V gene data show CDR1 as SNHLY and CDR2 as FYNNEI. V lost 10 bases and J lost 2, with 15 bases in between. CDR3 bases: TGTGCCACCCAAGACCAGGGCCCCTACGAGCAGTACTTC. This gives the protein CATQDQGPYEQYF. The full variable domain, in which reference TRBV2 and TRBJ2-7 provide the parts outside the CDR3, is EPEVTQTPSHQVTQMGQEVILRCVPISNHLYFYWYRQILGQKVEFLVSFYNNEISEKSEIFDDQFSVERPDGSNFTLKIRSTKLEDSAMYFCATQDQGPYEQYFGPGTRLTVT.

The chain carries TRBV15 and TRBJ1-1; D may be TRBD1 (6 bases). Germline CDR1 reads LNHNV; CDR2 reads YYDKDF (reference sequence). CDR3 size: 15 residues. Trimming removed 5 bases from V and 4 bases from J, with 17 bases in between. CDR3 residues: CATSPNRVWGTEAFF. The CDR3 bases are TGTGCCACCAGCCCCAACAGGGTGTGGGGCACTGAAGCTTTCTTT.

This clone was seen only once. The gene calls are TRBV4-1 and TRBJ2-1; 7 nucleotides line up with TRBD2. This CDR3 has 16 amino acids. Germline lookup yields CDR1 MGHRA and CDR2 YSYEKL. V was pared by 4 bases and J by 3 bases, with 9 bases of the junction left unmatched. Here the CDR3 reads CASSPRETSDYNEQFF. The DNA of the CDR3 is TGCGCCAGCAGCCCAAGAGAAACTAGCGACTACAATGAGCAGTTCTTC.

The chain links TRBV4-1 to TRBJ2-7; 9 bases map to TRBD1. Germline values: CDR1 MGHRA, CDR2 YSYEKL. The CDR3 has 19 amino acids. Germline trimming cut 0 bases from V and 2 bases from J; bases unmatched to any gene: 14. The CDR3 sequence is CASSQDLTGGALPTYEQYF. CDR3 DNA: TGCGCCAGCAGCCAAGATCTTACAGGGGGCGCGCTTCCCACCTACGAGCAGTACTTC.

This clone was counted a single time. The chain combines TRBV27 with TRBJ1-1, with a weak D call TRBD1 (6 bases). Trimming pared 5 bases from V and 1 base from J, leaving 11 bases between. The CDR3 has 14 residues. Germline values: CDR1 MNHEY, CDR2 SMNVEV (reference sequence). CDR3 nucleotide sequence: TGTGCCAGCAGTACAGGGTCCGGGAACACTGAAGCTTTCTTT. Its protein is CASSTGSGNTEAFF.

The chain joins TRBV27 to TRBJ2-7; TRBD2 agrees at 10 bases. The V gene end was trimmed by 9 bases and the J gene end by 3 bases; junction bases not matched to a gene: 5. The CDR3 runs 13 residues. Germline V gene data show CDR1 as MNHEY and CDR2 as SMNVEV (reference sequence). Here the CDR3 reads CASGSGRDYEQYF. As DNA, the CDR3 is TGTGCCAGTGGCAGCGGGAGGGACTACGAGCAGTACTTC.

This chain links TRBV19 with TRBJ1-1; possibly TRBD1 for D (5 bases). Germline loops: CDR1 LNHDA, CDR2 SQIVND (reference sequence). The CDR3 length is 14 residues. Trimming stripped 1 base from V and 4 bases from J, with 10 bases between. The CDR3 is CASSIGGVGTEAFF. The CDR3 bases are TGTGCCAGTAGTATAGGGGGGGTTGGCACTGAAGCTTTCTTT.

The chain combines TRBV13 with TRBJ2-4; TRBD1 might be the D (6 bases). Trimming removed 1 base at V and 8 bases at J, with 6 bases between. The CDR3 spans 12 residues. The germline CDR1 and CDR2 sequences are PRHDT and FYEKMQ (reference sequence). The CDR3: CASSLAGDIQYF. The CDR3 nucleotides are TGTGCCAGCAGCTTAGCAGGGGACATTCAGTACTTC.

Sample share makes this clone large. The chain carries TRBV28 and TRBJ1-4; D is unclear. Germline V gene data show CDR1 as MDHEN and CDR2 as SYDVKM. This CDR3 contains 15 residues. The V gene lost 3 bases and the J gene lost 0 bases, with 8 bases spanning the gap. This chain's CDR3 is CASSFLEATNEKLFF. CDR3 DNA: TGTGCCAGCAGTTTCCTGGAGGCAACTAATGAAAAACTGTTTTTT. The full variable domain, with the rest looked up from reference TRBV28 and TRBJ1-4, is DVKVTQSSRYLVKRTGEKVFLECVQDMDHENMFWYRQDPGLGLRLIYFSYDVKMKEKGDIPEGYSVSREKKERFSLILESASTNQTSMYLCASSFLEATNEKLFFGSGTQLSVL.

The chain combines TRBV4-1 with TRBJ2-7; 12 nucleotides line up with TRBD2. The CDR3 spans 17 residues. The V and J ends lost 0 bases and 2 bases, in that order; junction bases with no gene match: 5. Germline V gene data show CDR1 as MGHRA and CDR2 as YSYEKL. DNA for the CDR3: TGCGCCAGCAGCCAAGAACTAGCGGGGGGTAAGGCCTACGAGCAGTACTTC. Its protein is CASSQELAGGKAYEQYF.

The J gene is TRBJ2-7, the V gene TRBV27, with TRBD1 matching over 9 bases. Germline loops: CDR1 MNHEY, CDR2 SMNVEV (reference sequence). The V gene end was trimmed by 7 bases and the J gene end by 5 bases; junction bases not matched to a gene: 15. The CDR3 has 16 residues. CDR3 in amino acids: CASTLYTGTGRNEQYF. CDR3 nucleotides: TGTGCCAGCACCTTATACACCGGGACAGGGCGCAACGAGCAGTACTTC.